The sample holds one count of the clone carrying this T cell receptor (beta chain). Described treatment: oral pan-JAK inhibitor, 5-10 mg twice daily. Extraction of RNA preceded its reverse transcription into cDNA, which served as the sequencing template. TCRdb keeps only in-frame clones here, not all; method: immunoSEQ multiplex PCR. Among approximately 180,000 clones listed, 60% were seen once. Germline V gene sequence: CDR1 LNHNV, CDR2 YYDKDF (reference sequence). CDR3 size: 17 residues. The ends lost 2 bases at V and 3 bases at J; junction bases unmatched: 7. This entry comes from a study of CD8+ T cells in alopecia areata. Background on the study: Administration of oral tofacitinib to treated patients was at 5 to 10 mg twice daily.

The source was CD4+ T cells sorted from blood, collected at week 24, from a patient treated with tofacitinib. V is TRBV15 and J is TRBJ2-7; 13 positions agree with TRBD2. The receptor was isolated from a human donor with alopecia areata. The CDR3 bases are TGTGCCACCAGCAGAACTAGCGGGGGGGCCATGGTCTACGAGCAGTACTTC. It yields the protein CATSRTSGGAMVYEQYF.